This passage covers 22 T cell receptor beta chains from one sample sequenced in a study of blood T cell repertoires in COVID-19. The method was immunoSEQ multiplex PCR; TCRdb's version includes in-frame clones alone and lacks a portion of them. The data contain some 190,000 clones, 80% of them singletons. Specimen: peripheral blood. Source of these receptors: a man between 60 and 70 years old with acute or convalescent COVID-19.

The chain uses TRBV27 and TRBJ1-5; the D is unclear. The V gene lost 5 bases and the J gene lost 4 bases, with 21 bases spanning the gap. The CDR3 extends over 17 amino acids. Germline V lookup: CDR1 MNHEY, CDR2 SMNVEV (reference sequence). This chain's CDR3 is CASSQRRPASANQPQHF. CDR3 bases: TGTGCCAGCAGTCAACGACGACCAGCCAGCGCGAATCAGCCCCAGCATTTT.

V gene TRBV28 combines with J gene TRBJ1-2, with 7 bases fitting TRBD1. After removal of 6 bases from V and 5 bases from J, the junction contained 9 bases not matched to a gene. The CDR3 spans 14 residues. Germline CDR1 is MDHEN and CDR2 is SYDVKM. The chain's CDR3 is CASSEPTGPYGYTF. CDR3 sequence (DNA): TGTGCCAGCAGCGAGCCGACAGGGCCTTATGGCTACACCTTC.

V usage is TRBV3-1 (or the pseudogene TRBV3-2) and J usage is TRBJ2-7; 10 bases agree with TRBD2. The germline V gene encodes CDR1 LGHDT and CDR2 YNNKEL (reference sequence). The CDR3 is 15 amino acids. V shed 1 base and J 3 bases; nucleotides not matched to a gene: 3. The CDR3 region has the DNA TGTGCCAGCAGCCAAGCTCTAGCGGGGGACTACGAGCAGTACTTC. This gives the protein CASSQALAGDYEQYF.

The chain combines TRBV6-5 with TRBJ1-2, with D unclear. This CDR3 region has 14 residues. Germline V gene data show CDR1 as MNHEY and CDR2 as SVGAGI. V was cut by 4 bases and J by 4 bases, with 13 bases left in between. The CDR3 is CASSWTPDLYGYTF. In nucleotides, the CDR3 is TGTGCCAGCAGTTGGACTCCCGACCTCTATGGCTACACCTTC.

The CDR3 sequence is CASSFARQETQYF. For the CDR3, the DNA is TGTGCCAGCAGTTTCGCCAGGCAAGAGACCCAGTACTTC. The chain combines TRBV12-3 or TRBV12-4 with TRBJ2-5; D gene uncertain. V was shortened by 3 bases and J by 2 bases, with 7 bases between the two germline ends. The CDR3 runs to 13 residues.

The V call is TRBV6-2 or TRBV6-3, the J call TRBJ1-5; the D gene is possibly TRBD1 (6 bases). V lost 6 bases to trimming and J lost 10 bases, with 19 bases between them. The CDR3 has 14 residues. CDR1 MNHEY and CDR2 SVGEGT come from the germline V gene. The CDR3 loop reads CASSPDRSLGPQHF. The CDR3 bases are TGTGCCAGCAGCCCAGACAGGTCCTTAGGACCCCAGCATTTT.

The rearrangement uses TRBV6-2 or TRBV6-3 and TRBJ1-6; D not certain. The CDR3 is 17 amino acids. CDR1 is MNHEY and CDR2 is SVGEGT in the germline V gene. Trimming took 6 bases from V and 2 from J, leaving 17 bases between them. Here the CDR3 reads CASSHPTRVAYNSPLHF. The CDR3 nucleotides read TGTGCCAGCAGCCATCCAACGCGGGTCGCCTATAATTCACCCCTCCACTTT.

The J gene is TRBJ2-1, the V gene TRBV5-4, with 7 bases lining up with TRBD1. The CDR3 has 13 residues. J was trimmed by 5 bases and V by 3 bases; bases with no gene match: 2. Germline values: CDR1 SGHNT, CDR2 YYREEE (reference sequence). CDR3 DNA sequence: TGTGCCAGCAGCTCGGGACAGCACAATGAGCAGTTCTTC. Encoded protein: CASSSGQHNEQFF. The variable domain in full, completed from reference TRBV5-4 and TRBJ2-1, reads ETGVTQSPTHLIKTRGQQVTLRCSSQSGHNTVSWYQQALGQGPQFIFQYYREEENGRGNFPPRFSGLQFPNYSSELNVNALELDDSALYLCASSSGQHNEQFFGPGTRLTVL.

The chain has TRBV10-3 and TRBJ1-2, with 7 bases identical to TRBD1. Unmatched junction bases numbered 1, after V lost 2 bases and J lost 1 base. The CDR3 totals 14 residues. Germline loops: CDR1 ENHRY, CDR2 SYGVKD. CDR3 sequence: CAISEPGGNYGYTF. The CDR3 DNA reads TGTGCCATCAGTGAGCCAGGGGGTAACTATGGCTACACCTTC.

The chain uses TRBV5-1 and TRBJ2-5; the D gene is possibly TRBD1 (6 bases). The CDR3 is 18 residues long. Trimming stripped 7 bases from V and 0 bases from J, with 25 bases between. In germline, CDR1 is SGHRS, CDR2 YFSETQ. The DNA for the CDR3 is TGCGCCAGCTCTAGGGATAACAGGGTGGGAGAGTACCAAGAGACCCAGTACTTC. Translating gives CASSRDNRVGEYQETQYF.

The chain recombines TRBV15 with TRBJ2-1; 8 bases are shared with TRBD1. The CDR3 sequence is 17 residues long. Looked up from germline, CDR1 is LNHNV and CDR2 is YYDKDF (reference sequence). V was clipped by 0 bases and J by 7 bases; unmatched bases: 11. The CDR3 spells CATSRDRPGQGKNEQFF. The CDR3 DNA reads as TGTGCCACCAGCAGAGACCGACCCGGACAGGGAAAGAATGAGCAGTTCTTC.

This clone was seen only a few times. The genes are TRBV14 and TRBJ2-5, with D unclear. Trimming shortened V by 3 bases and J by 3 bases, and 5 bases separated the two germline ends. This CDR3 spans 12 amino acids. Germline-derived CDR1 and CDR2 are SGHDN and FVKESK. CDR3 coding DNA: TGTGCCAGCAGCCACCCTAAAGAGACCCAGTACTTC. This translates into CASSHPKETQYF.

The J gene is TRBJ2-1, the V gene TRBV5-1; 12 bases line up with TRBD2. After removal of 4 bases from V and 10 bases from J, the junction contained 9 bases not matched to a gene. The germline V gene has CDR1 SGHRS and CDR2 YFSETQ. The CDR3 consists of 15 residues. The CDR3 DNA follows: TGCGCCAGCAGCGCAATTAGCGGGACTAGCGGGGAGCAGTTCTTC. Translated: CASSAISGTSGEQFF.

The CDR3: CASSQAESGPTYEQYF. In DNA form, the CDR3 reads TGCGCCAGCAGCCAAGCCGAATCAGGGCCCACCTACGAGCAGTACTTC. The V call is TRBV4-3, the J call TRBJ2-7; possible D gene TRBD1, 5 bases. CDR1 is LGHNA and CDR2 is YSLEER in the germline V gene. The CDR3 has 16 amino acids. Trimming cost V 1 base and J 2 bases, with 15 bases left between them.

The genes are TRBV6-5 and TRBJ1-1; D unresolved. Trimming took off 2 bases at V and 1 base at J, with 2 bases between the two ends. Germline lookup yields CDR1 MNHEY and CDR2 SVGAGI. CDR3 length: 12 amino acids. Here the CDR3 DNA reads TGTGCCAGCAGTTACCGGAACACTGAAGCTTTCTTT. The encoded protein is CASSYRNTEAFF.

A single count supports this clone. The chain uses TRBV12-5 and TRBJ1-2; D gene ambiguous. Germline V CDR1 and CDR2: LGHNT, FRNRAP. This CDR3 is 15 amino acids long. V was clipped by 0 bases and J by 9 bases, with 17 bases between them. The CDR3 nucleotides are TGTGCTAGTGGTTTGGTACGAGTCTGGCGGCGGAGCTACACCTTC. It translates to CASGLVRVWRRSYTF.

This clone came up once. This chain joins TRBV24-1 and TRBJ2-3; D perhaps matches TRBD2 (5 bases). The CDR3 loop spans 14 amino acids. Trimming stripped 7 bases from V and 2 bases from J, with 12 bases between. Germline CDR1 reads KGHDR; CDR2 reads SFDVKD. As DNA, the CDR3 is TGTGCCACCAGGCGGAGCGGTGACACAGATACGCAGTATTTT. Its translation: CATRRSGDTDTQYF.

CDR3 sequence (DNA): TGTGCCTGTAAACCCAAGGACAGCCGATGGATCTATGGCTACACCTTC. Its protein is CACKPKDSRWIYGYTF. The V gene is TRBV30, the J gene TRBJ1-2; D possibly corresponds to TRBD1 (6 bases). The V gene lost 6 bases and the J gene lost 4 bases, with 24 bases spanning the gap. The CDR3 loop spans 16 amino acids. Per germline, CDR1 GTSNPN and CDR2 SVGIG (reference sequence).

The chain has TRBV6-2 or TRBV6-3 and TRBJ1-1; 7 nucleotides agree with TRBD1. Germline V gene data show CDR1 as MNHEY and CDR2 as SVGEGT. The trim removed 2 bases at V and 2 bases at J, leaving 8 bases unmatched. CDR3 length equals 16 residues. CDR3 sequence reads: CASSYVPGGTNTEAFF. In DNA, the CDR3 is TGTGCCAGCAGTTACGTTCCAGGGGGTACAAACACTGAAGCTTTCTTT.

The sample holds one count of this clone. This chain's CDR3 is CASSTHLDRVYGYTF. CDR3 DNA: TGCGCCAGCAGTACCCATTTAGACAGGGTCTATGGCTACACCTTC. The rearrangement joins TRBV10-1 to TRBJ1-2; 7 positions agree with TRBD1. CDR3 length: 15 amino acids. Per germline, CDR1 WNHNN and CDR2 SYGVQD (reference sequence). V was clipped by 5 bases and J by 4 bases; unmatched bases: 10.

The V call is TRBV19, the J call TRBJ1-4; 8 bases line up with TRBD1. Trimming cost V 1 base and J 8 bases; bases outside gene matches: 12. CDR3 size: 17 residues. CDR1 and CDR2 from the germline V gene are LNHDA and SQIVND (reference sequence). CDR3 protein: CASSIGRTGSDNEKLFF. The CDR3 DNA follows: TGTGCCAGTAGTATAGGTCGGACAGGGTCGGATAACGAAAAACTGTTTTTT. Filled out from reference TRBV19 and TRBJ1-4, the complete variable domain reads DGGITQSPKYLFRKEGQNVTLSCEQNLNHDAMYWYRQDPGQGLRLIYYSQIVNDFQKGDIAEGYSVSREKKESFPLTVTSAQKNPTAFYLCASSIGRTGSDNEKLFFGSGTQLSVL.

The J gene is TRBJ2-1, the V gene TRBV27; 15 bases are a match to TRBD2. This CDR3 region has 15 residues. Germline lookup yields CDR1 MNHEY and CDR2 SMNVEV (reference sequence). Losses at the gene ends were 9 bases for V and 7 bases for J; bases not matched to a gene: 7. The CDR3 nucleotides read TGTGCCAGTTCGCCTGGGACTAGCGGGAGGAATGAGCAGTTCTTC. This encodes CASSPGTSGRNEQFF.